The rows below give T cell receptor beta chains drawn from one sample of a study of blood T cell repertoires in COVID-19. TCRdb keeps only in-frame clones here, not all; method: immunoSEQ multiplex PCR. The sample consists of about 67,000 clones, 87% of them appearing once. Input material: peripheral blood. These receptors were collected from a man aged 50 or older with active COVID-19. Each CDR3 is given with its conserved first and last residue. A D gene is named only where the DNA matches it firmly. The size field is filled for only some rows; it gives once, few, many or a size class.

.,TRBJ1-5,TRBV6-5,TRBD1,CASTLRQGYQPQHF,TGTGCCAGCACCTTAAGACAGGGGTATCAGCCCCAGCATTTT
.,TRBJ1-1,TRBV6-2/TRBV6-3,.,CASSYSIVTEAFF,TGTGCCAGCAGTTACTCGATAGTTACTGAAGCTTTCTTT
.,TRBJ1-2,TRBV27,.,CASSLEGYSGYTF,TGTGCCAGCAGTTTGGAGGGGTATTCTGGCTACACCTTC
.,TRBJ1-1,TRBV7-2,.,CASSLAVLRGEAFF,TGTGCCAGCAGCTTAGCTGTGTTACGCGGTGAAGCTTTCTTT
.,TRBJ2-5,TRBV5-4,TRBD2,CASSQRLAGGQETQYF,TGTGCCAGCAGCCAAAGACTAGCGGGAGGACAAGAGACCCAGTACTTC
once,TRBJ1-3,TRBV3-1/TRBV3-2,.,CASSQGGAKPGTIYF,TGTGCCAGCAGCCAAGGAGGCGCGAAGCCTGGCACCATATATTTT
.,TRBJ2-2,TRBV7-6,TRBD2,CASSNGLAGYPGELFF,TGTGCCAGCAGCAACGGACTAGCGGGATACCCTGGGGAGCTGTTTTTT
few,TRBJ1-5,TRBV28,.,CAITRGGPAGNQPQHF,TGTGCCATTACACGGGGTGGACCCGCGGGTAATCAGCCCCAGCATTTT
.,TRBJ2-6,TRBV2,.,CASSIRTALTF,TGTGCCAGCAGTATACGGACAGCCCTGACTTTC
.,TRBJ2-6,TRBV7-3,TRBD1,CASSWDRAAGANVLTF,TGTGCCAGCAGCTGGGACAGGGCAGCGGGGGCCAACGTCCTGACTTTC
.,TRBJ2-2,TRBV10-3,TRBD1,CAITGTGDTGELFF,TGTGCCATCACCGGGACAGGGGACACCGGGGAGCTGTTTTTT
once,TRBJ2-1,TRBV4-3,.,CASSQDRYEQFF,TGCGCCAGCAGCCAAGATCGTTATGAGCAGTTCTTC
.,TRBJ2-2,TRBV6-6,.,CASSYSTGNTGELFF,TGTGCCAGCAGTTACTCGACAGGGAACACCGGGGAGCTGTTTTTT
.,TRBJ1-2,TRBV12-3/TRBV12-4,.,CASSLNSWGYTF,TGTGCCAGCAGTTTAAACAGTTGGGGCTACACCTTC
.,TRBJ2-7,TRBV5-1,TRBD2,CASSLAASGEYEQYF,TGCGCCAGCAGCTTGGCGGCTAGCGGGGAATACGAGCAGTACTTC
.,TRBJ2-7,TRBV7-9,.,CASSFSGRRASYEQYF,TGTGCCAGCAGCTTTTCGGGGAGGCGAGCGTCCTACGAGCAGTACTTC
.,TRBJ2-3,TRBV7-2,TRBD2,CASSTRLANTDTQYF,TGTGCCAGCAGCACCCGACTAGCGAACACAGATACGCAGTATTTT
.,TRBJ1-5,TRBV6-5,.,CASADTYSNQPQHF,TGTGCCAGCGCTGACACGTATAGCAATCAGCCCCAGCATTTT
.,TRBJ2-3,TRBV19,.,CASSIGQRTDTQYF,TGTGCCAGTAGTATTGGACAGCGCACAGATACGCAGTATTTT
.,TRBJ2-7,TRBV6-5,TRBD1,CASSYSRTGGEYEQYF,TGTGCCAGCAGTTACTCGCGGACAGGGGGCGAGTACGAGCAGTACTTC
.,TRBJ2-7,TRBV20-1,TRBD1,CSAGTAYEQYF,TGCAGTGCCGGGACAGCCTACGAGCAGTACTTC
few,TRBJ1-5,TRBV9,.,CASSVGGGPGQPQHF,TGTGCCAGCAGCGTAGGAGGGGGACCGGGGCAGCCCCAGCATTTT
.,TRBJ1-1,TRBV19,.,CASSMRAGLNTEAFF,TGTGCCAGTAGTATGAGGGCAGGATTGAACACTGAAGCTTTCTTT
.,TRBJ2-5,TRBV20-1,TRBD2,CSASVSSGRLGETQYF,TGCAGTGCTAGTGTGTCCAGCGGGAGGCTTGGAGAGACCCAGTACTTC
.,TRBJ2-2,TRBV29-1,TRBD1,CSVEDRRTGNTGELFF,TGCAGCGTTGAAGATCGACGGACAGGGAACACCGGGGAGCTGTTTTTT
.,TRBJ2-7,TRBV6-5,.,CASRTDMGYEQYF,TGTGCCAGCAGGACAGACATGGGCTACGAGCAGTACTTC
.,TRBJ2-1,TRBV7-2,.,CASSLVGTGAYNEQFF,TGTGCCAGCAGCTTAGTAGGGACTGGGGCCTACAATGAGCAGTTCTTC
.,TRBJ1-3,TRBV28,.,CASSFPGYSGNTIYF,TGTGCCAGCAGTTTCCCAGGGTACTCTGGAAACACCATATATTTT
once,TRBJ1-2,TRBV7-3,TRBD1,CASSLGQGEGGYTF,TGTGCCAGCAGCTTGGGACAGGGTGAGGGCGGCTACACCTTC
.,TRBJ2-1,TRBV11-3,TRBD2,CASSLASGRGAEQFF,TGTGCCAGCAGCTTAGCTAGCGGGAGGGGGGCAGAGCAGTTCTTC
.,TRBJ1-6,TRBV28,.,CASSSGNNSPLHF,TGTGCCAGCAGTTCGGGAAATAATTCACCCCTCCACTTT
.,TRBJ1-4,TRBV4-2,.,CASSHQSLGVTNEKLFF,TGTGCCAGCAGCCATCAAAGTCTAGGGGTGACTAATGAAAAACTGTTTTTT
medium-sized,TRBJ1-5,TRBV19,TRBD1,CATSGTGVFGGQPQHF,TGTGCCACCTCCGGGACAGGGGTCTTTGGAGGTCAGCCCCAGCATTTT
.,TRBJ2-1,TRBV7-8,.,CASSLRELGEQFF,TGTGCCAGCAGCCTCAGGGAATTAGGTGAGCAGTTCTTC
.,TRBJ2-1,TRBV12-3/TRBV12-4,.,CASSLEVGTQQFF,TGTGCCAGCAGTTTAGAGGTCGGGACTCAACAGTTCTTC
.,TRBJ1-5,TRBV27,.,CASSTSGTTPNQPQHF,TGTGCCAGCAGTACCTCCGGGACAACGCCCAATCAGCCCCAGCATTTT